This T cell receptor beta chain was captured in a study of T cells after yellow fever vaccination. At the level of the study: In the case of low-cell-number fractions, SMART-Seq v4 Ultra Low Input was used for preparation. General study findings and limits: Post-booster reappearance was seen for most primary-vaccination clones (roughly 96% CD4, around 88% CD8). High-abundance clonotypes from the bulk population could contaminate FACS-sorted repertoires.

With respect to this clonotype: Its specificity is not known.

V lost 6 bases and J lost 8, with 13 bases in between. There are 13 residues in the CDR3. Looked up from germline, CDR1 is MDHEN and CDR2 is SYDVKM. TCRdb redid the calling of the 5' RACE reads with MiXCR, one entry per CDR3 protein. The sample carries under 700,000 distinct CDR3 sequences, about a sixth recorded once. The chain has TRBV28 and TRBJ2-2, with D unclear. The sample in question was PBMCs, obtained around 5 days after the first yellow fever vaccination. The receptor's source is a young man who received the YFV17D yellow fever vaccine. In DNA form, the CDR3 reads TGTGCCAGCAGATCCCGTTTGGAGGGGGAGCTGTTTTTT. Amino acids: CASRSRLEGELFF.